What follows are 25 T cell receptor beta chains derived from one specimen sequenced in a study of T-cell reconstitution after alpha-beta-depleted transplantation in children. Using unique molecular identifiers, the investigators prepared the TCRbeta library. TCRdb redid the calling of the PCR reads with MiXCR, one entry per CDR3 protein. The sample includes 500,000 to 650,000 distinct CDR3 sequences, roughly 13% of them seen just once. This material consisted of PBMCs, mostly from graft donor cells, taken 360 days after TCRalphabeta/CD19-depleted stem cell transplant. Receptors were obtained from a male patient aged 10 to 17 who had a stem cell transplant for acute myeloid leukemia, so the T cells may come from the graft donor.

V and J are TRBV19 and TRBJ2-1; 10 bases fit TRBD2. This CDR3 spans 15 amino acids. With 2 bases clipped from V and 10 bases from J, the junction kept 8 bases outside the gene matches. Germline V gene sequence: CDR1 LNHDA, CDR2 SQIVND (reference sequence). CDR3 sequence (DNA): TGTGCCAGTAGTATATCTAGCGGGAGTAAAGGGGAGCAGTTCTTC. This translates into CASSISSGSKGEQFF.

CDR3 sequence (DNA): TGTGCCAGCAGCACCTGGGGGGGAGGGGAGGACAATGAGCAGTTCTTC. Its translation is CASSTWGGGEDNEQFF. The chain combines TRBV7-2 with TRBJ2-1; TRBD2 matches at 7 bases. CDR3 length: 16 amino acids. Per the germline V gene, CDR1 is SGHTA and CDR2 is FQGNSA. J gave up 5 bases and V 5 bases, and 12 bases lay outside the gene matches. The whole variable domain, filled in from reference TRBV7-2 and TRBJ2-1, reads GAGVSQSPSNKVTEKGKDVELRCDPISGHTALYWYRQSLGQGLEFLIYFQGNSAPDKSGLPSDRFSAERTGGSVSTLTIQRTQQEDSAVYLCASSTWGGGEDNEQFFGPGTRLTVL.

This clonotype was observed a few times. Here the CDR3 reads CSVEGLVGQYF. DNA for the CDR3: TGCAGCGTTGAGGGACTGGTGGGGCAGTACTTC. J is TRBJ2-7 and V is TRBV29-1, with D possibly TRBD2 on 6 matching bases. In germline, CDR1 is SQVTM, CDR2 ANQGSEA. V lost 3 bases, J lost 9 bases, and 12 bases lay in between. This CDR3 is 11 amino acids long.

The chain employs TRBV28 and TRBJ1-6; D perhaps matches TRBD1 (6 bases). The CDR3 spans 15 residues. Germline V gives CDR1 MDHEN, CDR2 SYDVKM. V gave up 5 bases and J gave up 7 bases, with 15 bases separating them. CDR3 sequence (DNA): TGTGCCAGCAGTCCAACAGGGTCTTGGAATTCACCCCTCCACTTT. Protein product: CASSPTGSWNSPLHF.

This clonotype was counted a few times. J is TRBJ2-7 and V is TRBV20-1; D may be TRBD1 (6 bases). CDR1 is DFQATT, CDR2 SNEGSKA, per germline (reference sequence). The CDR3 has 12 amino acids. Trimming cost V 0 bases and J 4 bases, with 7 bases left between them. CDR3 bases: TGCAGTGCTAGAGATCAGGGGTACGAGCAGTACTTC. Protein product: CSARDQGYEQYF.

This clonotype has ten or more counts. This chain connects TRBV12-3 or TRBV12-4 to TRBJ2-3, with unresolved D. The CDR3 covers 12 residues. Trimming took off 6 bases at V and 2 bases at J, with 6 bases between the two ends. The CDR3 reads CASRTLTDTQYF. The DNA of the CDR3 is TGTGCCAGCAGGACCCTCACAGATACGCAGTATTTT.

This clonotype was seen a few times. J is TRBJ2-7 and V is TRBV5-5, with 9 bases matching TRBD2. J was trimmed by 2 bases and V by 0 bases; bases with no gene match: 9. CDR1 is SGHKS and CDR2 is YYEKEE in the germline V gene (reference sequence). The CDR3 runs 17 residues. This CDR3 is CASSLADGLARPYEQYF. The CDR3 bases are TGTGCCAGCAGCTTGGCGGACGGACTAGCGAGACCCTACGAGCAGTACTTC.

This clonotype appeared a few times. V gene TRBV18 combines with J gene TRBJ2-1; D not certain. V was cut by 3 bases and J by 5 bases, with 8 bases left in between. This CDR3 contains 13 residues. In germline, CDR1 is KGHSH, CDR2 LQKENI. The CDR3: CASSPPPNNEQFF. The CDR3 nucleotides read TGTGCCAGCTCACCTCCGCCCAACAATGAGCAGTTCTTC.

With regard to this clonotype: A clone one base away is much larger, so this may be a read error. The J gene is TRBJ2-3, the V gene TRBV3-1; D is uncertain. This CDR3 has 16 amino acids. Germline CDR1 LGHDT, CDR2 YNNKEL (reference sequence). CDR3 protein: CVSSQLAEPGTDTQYF. CDR3 bases: TGTGTCAGCAGCCAATTGGCGGAGCCAGGAACAGATACGCAGTATTTT.

The sample holds a few counts of this clonotype. V gene TRBV12-3 or TRBV12-4 combines with J gene TRBJ2-1; 8 nucleotides line up with TRBD2. V was clipped by 2 bases and J by 2 bases; unmatched bases: 11. The CDR3 is 18 residues long. The CDR3 region has the DNA TGTGCCAGCAGTTTATGGGCCAGCGGGAGTGGGGCCTACAATGAGCAGTTCTTC. This translates into CASSLWASGSGAYNEQFF.

The chain combines TRBV29-1 with TRBJ1-1; 11 bases are a match to TRBD1. CDR1 is SQVTM and CDR2 is ANQGSEA in the germline V gene. The CDR3 contains 15 residues. J lost 0 bases, V lost 2 bases, and 2 bases had no gene match. DNA of the CDR3: TGCAGCGTTGAACGGACAGGGGGCCTGAACACTGAAGCTTTCTTT. Translation: CSVERTGGLNTEAFF.

The rearrangement joins TRBV28 to TRBJ2-7; D remains ambiguous. The CDR3 length is 19 residues. The V end was cut by 5 bases, the J end by 0 bases, with 26 bases between. Germline loops: CDR1 MDHEN, CDR2 SYDVKM. The CDR3 sequence is CASSPVLDIRAGSSYEQYF. In nucleotides, the CDR3 is TGTGCCAGCAGTCCTGTACTTGACATCAGAGCCGGTAGCTCCTACGAGCAGTACTTC. Using reference TRBV28 and TRBJ2-7 for the parts outside the CDR3, the full variable domain is DVKVTQSSRYLVKRTGEKVFLECVQDMDHENMFWYRQDPGLGLRLIYFSYDVKMKEKGDIPEGYSVSREKKERFSLILESASTNQTSMYLCASSPVLDIRAGSSYEQYFGPGTRLTVT.

This sequence joins TRBV12-3 or TRBV12-4 and TRBJ2-7; 8 nucleotides match TRBD1. This CDR3 has 13 amino acids. The J segment lost 6 bases and the V segment lost 6 bases, leaving 7 bases of the junction unmatched. The CDR3 sequence: CASSRTGQGEQYF. In nucleotides, the CDR3 is TGTGCCAGCAGCCGGACAGGGCAGGGCGAGCAGTACTTC.

V usage is TRBV20-1 and J usage is TRBJ2-7, with TRBD1 matching 8 bases. V was clipped by 4 bases and J by 3 bases; unmatched bases: 17. The CDR3 loop spans 17 amino acids. Germline V lookup: CDR1 DFQATT, CDR2 SNEGSKA (reference sequence). The CDR3 sequence: CSAIPGQVINIGYEQYF. The CDR3, as DNA: TGCAGTGCTATTCCGGGACAGGTCATTAATATCGGCTACGAGCAGTACTTC.

The table lists this clonotype with a few counts. CDR3 DNA: TGTGCCAGCAACCTGGGGGAGGTCACCGGGGAGCTGTTTTTT. It is translated as CASNLGEVTGELFF. The gene calls are TRBV3-1 and TRBJ2-2; perhaps TRBD2 as D (6 bases). The CDR3 extends over 14 amino acids. Trimming cost V 7 bases and J 4 bases, with 13 bases left between them. Germline CDR1 reads LGHDT; CDR2 reads YNNKEL (reference sequence). The full variable domain, rest sourced from reference TRBV3-1 and TRBJ2-2, is DTAVSQTPKYLVTQMGNDKSIKCEQNLGHDTMYWYKQDSKKFLKIMFSYNNKELIINETVPNRFSPKSPDKAHLNLHINSLELGDSAVYFCASNLGEVTGELFFGEGSRLTVL.

This clonotype was observed a handful of times. The chain joins TRBV7-9 to TRBJ2-7, with 7 nucleotides matching TRBD2. The germline V gene has CDR1 SEHNR and CDR2 FQNEAQ (reference sequence). The V and J ends lost 7 bases and 3 bases, in that order; junction bases with no gene match: 6. CDR3 length equals 13 residues. CDR3 in amino acids: CASMGGEDYEQYF. The CDR3 coding sequence is TGTGCCAGCATGGGAGGGGAGGACTACGAGCAGTACTTC.

This clonotype was seen a few times. J is TRBJ2-3 and V is TRBV20-1; maybe TRBD1 (6 bases). The V end lost 2 bases, the J end lost 4 bases, and 16 bases lay between the germline ends. Germline CDR1 DFQATT, CDR2 SNEGSKA (reference sequence). This CDR3 contains 15 residues. CDR3 sequence: CSARSPEGGPDTQYF. For the CDR3, the DNA is TGCAGTGCTAGATCTCCCGAAGGGGGTCCAGATACGCAGTATTTT.

This clonotype has only a few counts. The chain couples TRBV6-1 to TRBJ2-2; TRBD1 agrees at 8 bases. Unmatched junction bases numbered 6, after V lost 5 bases and J lost 7 bases. From germline, CDR1 is MNHNS and CDR2 SASEGT. This CDR3 has 14 amino acids. CDR3 region: CASSISRGRGELFF. CDR3 DNA sequence: TGTGCCAGCAGTATCTCCAGGGGGCGCGGGGAGCTGTTTTTT.

The sample holds a few counts of this clonotype. This sequence joins TRBV5-6 and TRBJ2-5; 9 bases fit TRBD1. Germline loops: CDR1 SGHDT, CDR2 YYEEEE. Trimming at V came to 3 bases and at J to 3 bases, leaving 15 bases not matched to a gene. The CDR3 loop spans 18 amino acids. CDR3 loop: CASSSNRGRRDWEETQYF. CDR3 nucleotide sequence: TGTGCCAGCAGCTCGAACAGGGGGCGGAGAGACTGGGAAGAGACCCAGTACTTC.

This rearrangement joins TRBV7-9 to TRBJ1-1; 7 bases map to TRBD1. Germline V lookup: CDR1 SEHNR, CDR2 FQNEAQ (reference sequence). The junction had 4 bases not matched to a gene; V was cut back by 5 bases and J by 7 bases. This CDR3 is 12 amino acids long. CDR3 DNA sequence: TGTGCCAGCAGCCGGGGACAGATTGAAGCTTTCTTT. Encoded protein: CASSRGQIEAFF.

This clonotype was recorded a few times. V gene TRBV29-1 combines with J gene TRBJ2-7; 7 bases agree with TRBD2. This CDR3 has 10 amino acids. CDR1 and CDR2 (germline): SQVTM, ANQGSEA. J lost 5 bases, V lost 7 bases, and 2 bases had no gene match. The CDR3 bases are TGCAGCGCCGGGACTAACGAGCAGTACTTC. This encodes CSAGTNEQYF.

This rearrangement joins TRBV29-1 to TRBJ2-1; TRBD2 agrees at 10 bases. Germline V gene lookup returns CDR1 SQVTM and CDR2 ANQGSEA. The V segment lost 0 bases and the J segment 3 bases; nucleotides outside the gene matches: 14. This CDR3 is 19 amino acids long. Here the CDR3 reads CSVEDLPPPTSGYYNEQFF. Here the CDR3 DNA reads TGCAGCGTTGAAGATCTCCCGCCTCCGACTAGCGGGTACTACAATGAGCAGTTCTTC.

This chain uses TRBV7-8 with TRBJ2-7; D remains unclear. Germline values: CDR1 SGHVS, CDR2 FQNEAQ. V lost 7 bases, J lost 4 bases, and 17 bases lay in between. The CDR3 sequence is 14 residues long. The DNA for the CDR3 is TGTGCCAGCAACCTCAACACTTACTCTTACGAGCAGTACTTC. Protein sequence: CASNLNTYSYEQYF.

This clonotype has a count of ten or more. The rearrangement uses TRBV20-1 and TRBJ2-7, with 8 positions matching TRBD2. CDR3 size: 15 residues. Germline trimming cut 0 bases from V and 5 bases from J; bases unmatched to any gene: 9. Germline loops: CDR1 DFQATT, CDR2 SNEGSKA (reference sequence). The CDR3 bases are TGCAGTGCTAGAGATGATAGCGGGAAGGGAGACGAGCAGTACTTC. It is translated as CSARDDSGKGDEQYF.

The chain is built from TRBV4-1 and TRBJ1-2; D possibly corresponds to TRBD1 (5 bases). The CDR3 extends over 15 amino acids. Germline V lookup: CDR1 MGHRA, CDR2 YSYEKL. The V end was cut by 0 bases, the J end by 8 bases, with 16 bases between. The CDR3 DNA reads TGCGCCAGCAGCCAAGAGGCTAGGCAGGGCAGAGGCTACACCTTC. Translating it yields CASSQEARQGRGYTF.